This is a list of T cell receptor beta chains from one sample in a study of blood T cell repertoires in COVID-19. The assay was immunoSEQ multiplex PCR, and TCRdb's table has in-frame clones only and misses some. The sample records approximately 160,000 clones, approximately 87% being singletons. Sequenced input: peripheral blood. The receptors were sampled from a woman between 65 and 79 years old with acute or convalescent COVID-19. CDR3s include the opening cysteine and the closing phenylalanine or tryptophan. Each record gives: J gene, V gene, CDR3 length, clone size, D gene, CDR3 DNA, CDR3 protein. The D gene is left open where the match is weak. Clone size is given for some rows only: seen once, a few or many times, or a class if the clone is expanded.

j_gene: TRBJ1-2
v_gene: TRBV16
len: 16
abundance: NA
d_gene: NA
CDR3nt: TGTGCCAGCAGCCAATCGACTCTTAACGGCCCCTATGGCTACACCTTC
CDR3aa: CASSQSTLNGPYGYTF

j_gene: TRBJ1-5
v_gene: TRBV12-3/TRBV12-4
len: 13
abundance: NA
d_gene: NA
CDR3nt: TGTGCCAGCAGTTTATCCGAGGATCAGCCCCAGCATTTT
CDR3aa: CASSLSEDQPQHF

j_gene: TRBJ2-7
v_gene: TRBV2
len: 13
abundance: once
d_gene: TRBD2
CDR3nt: TGTGCCAGCAATCGGGCGGGAGGGGGTGAGCAGTACTTC
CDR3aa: CASNRAGGGEQYF

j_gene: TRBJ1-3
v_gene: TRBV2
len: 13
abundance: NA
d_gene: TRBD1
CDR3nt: TGTGCCAGCAGTGGGGACAGGGGTTACACCATATATTTT
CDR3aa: CASSGDRGYTIYF

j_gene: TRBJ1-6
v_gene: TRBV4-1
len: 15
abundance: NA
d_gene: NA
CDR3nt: TGCGCCAGCAGCCAAGGGGAGGGATATAATTCACCCCTCCACTTT
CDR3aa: CASSQGEGYNSPLHF

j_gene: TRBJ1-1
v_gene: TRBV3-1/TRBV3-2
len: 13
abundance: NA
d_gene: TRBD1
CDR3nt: TGTGCCAGCAGCCAGGACAGGGGGCGAGGAGCTTTCTTT
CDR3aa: CASSQDRGRGAFF

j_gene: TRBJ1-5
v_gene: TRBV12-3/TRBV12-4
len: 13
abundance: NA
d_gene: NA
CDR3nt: TGTGCCAGCGGGACTCAAGGCAATCAGCCCCAGCATTTT
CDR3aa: CASGTQGNQPQHF

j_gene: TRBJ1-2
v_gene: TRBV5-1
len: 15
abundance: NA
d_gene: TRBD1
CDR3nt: TGCGCCAGCAGCTCGGAAGGGACAGCAGCTTATGGCTACACCTTC
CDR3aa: CASSSEGTAAYGYTF

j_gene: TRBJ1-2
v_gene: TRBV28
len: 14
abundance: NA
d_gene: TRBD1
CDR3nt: TGTGCCAGCAGTACCGGGACAGGGGCCTATGGCTACACCTTC
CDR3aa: CASSTGTGAYGYTF

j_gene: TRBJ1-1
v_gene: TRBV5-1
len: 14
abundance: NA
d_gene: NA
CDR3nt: TGCGCCAGCAGCTTTACTCCCCCGGGGACTGAAGCTTTCTTT
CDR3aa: CASSFTPPGTEAFF

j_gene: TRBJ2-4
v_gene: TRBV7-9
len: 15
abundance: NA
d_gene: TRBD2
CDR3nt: TGTGCCAGCAGCTTAACTAGCGGGGCCAAAAACATTCAGTACTTC
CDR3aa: CASSLTSGAKNIQYF

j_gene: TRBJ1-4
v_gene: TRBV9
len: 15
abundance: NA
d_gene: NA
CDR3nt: TGTGCCAGCAGCGTACTGGGGGGAGCTAATGAAAAACTGTTTTTT
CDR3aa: CASSVLGGANEKLFF

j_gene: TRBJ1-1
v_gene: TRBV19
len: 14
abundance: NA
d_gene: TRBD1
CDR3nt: TGTGCCAGTAGTACAGGGGGCGTGGGCACTGAAGCTTTCTTT
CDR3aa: CASSTGGVGTEAFF

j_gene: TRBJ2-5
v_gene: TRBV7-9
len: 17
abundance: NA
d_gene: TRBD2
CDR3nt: TGTGCCAGCAGCTTAGCGGCCCTAGCGGGATCCCACGAGACCCAGTACTTC
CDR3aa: CASSLAALAGSHETQYF

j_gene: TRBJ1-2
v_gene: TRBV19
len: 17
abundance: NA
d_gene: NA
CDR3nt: TGTGCCAGTAGTATCGGAATGGGAACAGGGTGGCTCTATGGCTACACCTTC
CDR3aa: CASSIGMGTGWLYGYTF

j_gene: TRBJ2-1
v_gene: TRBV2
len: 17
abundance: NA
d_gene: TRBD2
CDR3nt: TGTGCCAGCAGGACAAGCTTCGGACTAGCGGGGGGTAATGAGCAGTTCTTC
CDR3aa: CASRTSFGLAGGNEQFF

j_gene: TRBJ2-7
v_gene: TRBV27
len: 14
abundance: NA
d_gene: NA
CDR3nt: TGTGCCAGCAGTTTATCGCGGCGGTCCGGCGAGCAGTACTTC
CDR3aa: CASSLSRRSGEQYF

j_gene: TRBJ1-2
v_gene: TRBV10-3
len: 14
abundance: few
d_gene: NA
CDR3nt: TGTGCCATCAGCTCCGGGAGCTCCGGGCCTGGCTACACCTTC
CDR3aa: CAISSGSSGPGYTF

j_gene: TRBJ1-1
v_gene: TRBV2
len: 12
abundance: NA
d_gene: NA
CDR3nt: TGTGCCTCCAGGGTGGGGGGCACTGAAGCTTTCTTT
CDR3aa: CASRVGGTEAFF

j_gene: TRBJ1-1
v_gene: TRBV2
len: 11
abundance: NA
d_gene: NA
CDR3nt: TGTGCCAGCACCGACATCACTGAAGCTTTCTTT
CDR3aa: CASTDITEAFF

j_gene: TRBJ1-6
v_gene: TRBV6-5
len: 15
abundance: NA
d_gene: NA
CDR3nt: TGTGCCAGCACTATGGACGGACTAAATAATTCACCCCTCCACTTT
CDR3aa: CASTMDGLNNSPLHF

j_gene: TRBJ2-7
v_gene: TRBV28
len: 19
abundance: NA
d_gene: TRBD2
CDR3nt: TGTGCCAGCAGTTCCAACCACCCCCGGGAGGCCGAGCTAGCCTACGAGCAGTACTTC
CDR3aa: CASSSNHPREAELAYEQYF

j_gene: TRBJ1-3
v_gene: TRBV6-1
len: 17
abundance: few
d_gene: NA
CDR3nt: TGTGCCAGCAGTGAAGCTGGGGGCCCCATCTCTGGAAACACCATATATTTT
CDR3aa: CASSEAGGPISGNTIYF

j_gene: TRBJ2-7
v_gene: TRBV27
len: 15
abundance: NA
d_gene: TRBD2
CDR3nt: TGTGCCAGCAGTATTGGACTAGCGGAGTTCTACGAGCAGTACTTC
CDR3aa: CASSIGLAEFYEQYF

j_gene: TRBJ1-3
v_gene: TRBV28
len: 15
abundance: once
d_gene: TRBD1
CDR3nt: TGTGCCAGCAGATCTACAGGGGAATCTGGAAACACCATATATTTT
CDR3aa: CASRSTGESGNTIYF

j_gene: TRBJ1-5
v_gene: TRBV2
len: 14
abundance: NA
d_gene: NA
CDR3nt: TGTGCCAGCAGCCTGGATTGGGCAAATCAGCCCCAGCATTTT
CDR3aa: CASSLDWANQPQHF

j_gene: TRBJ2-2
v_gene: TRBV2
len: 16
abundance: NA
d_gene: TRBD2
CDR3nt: TGTGCCAGCAGGGGACTAGCGGGAGAGAACACCGGGGAGCTGTTTTTT
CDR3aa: CASRGLAGENTGELFF

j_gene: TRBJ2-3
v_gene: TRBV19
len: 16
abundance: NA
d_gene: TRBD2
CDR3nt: TGTGCCAGTAGTATAAGCGGTAGCGGGGGCACAGATACGCAGTATTTT
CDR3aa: CASSISGSGGTDTQYF

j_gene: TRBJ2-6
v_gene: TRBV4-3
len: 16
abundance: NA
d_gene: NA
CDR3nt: TGCGCCAGCAGCCAAGATCGGGGCTCTGGGGCCAACGTCCTGACTTTC
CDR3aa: CASSQDRGSGANVLTF

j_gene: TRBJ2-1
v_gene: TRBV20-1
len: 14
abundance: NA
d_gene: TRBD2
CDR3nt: TGCAGTGCTAGTCTAGCGGGAGGTCGGGATGAGCAGTTCTTC
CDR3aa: CSASLAGGRDEQFF

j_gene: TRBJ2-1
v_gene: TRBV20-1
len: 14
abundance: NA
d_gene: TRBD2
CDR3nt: TGCAGTGCTAGTAGCGGGGGCGGGTACAATGAGCAGTTCTTC
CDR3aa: CSASSGGGYNEQFF

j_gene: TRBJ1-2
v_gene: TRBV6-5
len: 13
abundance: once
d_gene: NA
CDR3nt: TGTGCCACAGGGGACCCTCGGGACTATGGCTACACCTTC
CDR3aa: CATGDPRDYGYTF

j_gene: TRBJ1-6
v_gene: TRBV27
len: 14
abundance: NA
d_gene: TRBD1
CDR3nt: TGTGCCAGCAGTCTCGGGACAGCAAATTCACCCCTCCACTTT
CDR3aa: CASSLGTANSPLHF

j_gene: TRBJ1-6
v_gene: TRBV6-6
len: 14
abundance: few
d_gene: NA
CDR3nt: TGTGCCAGCAGTAGACAGGCAGATAATTCACCCCTCCACTTT
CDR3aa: CASSRQADNSPLHF

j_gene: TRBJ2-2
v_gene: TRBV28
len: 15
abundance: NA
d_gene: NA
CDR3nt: TGTGCCAGCAGTTTTGGGGGCGTCGGAACCGGGGAGCTGTTTTTT
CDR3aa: CASSFGGVGTGELFF

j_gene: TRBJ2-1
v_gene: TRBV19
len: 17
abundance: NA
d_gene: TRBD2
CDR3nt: TGTGCCAGTAGTATAGGATGGGGGGGAAGCTCCTACAATGAGCAGTTCTTC
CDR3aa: CASSIGWGGSSYNEQFF

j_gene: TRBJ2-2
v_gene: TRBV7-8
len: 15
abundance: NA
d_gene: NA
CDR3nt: TGTGCCAGCAGCACATGGACAGCGAACACCGGGGAGCTGTTTTTT
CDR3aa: CASSTWTANTGELFF

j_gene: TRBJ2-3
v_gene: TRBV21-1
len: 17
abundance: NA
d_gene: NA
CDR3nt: TGTGCCAGCAGCGTATTCTCCGGACTAGCGGCCACAGATACGCAGTATTTT
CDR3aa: CASSVFSGLAATDTQYF

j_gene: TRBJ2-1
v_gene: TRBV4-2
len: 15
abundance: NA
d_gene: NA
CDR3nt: TGTGCCAGCAGCCAGGGGCTAGTCGAATACAATGAGCAGTTCTTC
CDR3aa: CASSQGLVEYNEQFF

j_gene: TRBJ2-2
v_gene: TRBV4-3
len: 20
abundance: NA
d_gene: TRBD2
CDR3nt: TGCGCCAGCAGCCAAGATGTATCAACTAGCGGGGGTATCGGGGTCGGGGAGCTGTTTTTT
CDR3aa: CASSQDVSTSGGIGVGELFF

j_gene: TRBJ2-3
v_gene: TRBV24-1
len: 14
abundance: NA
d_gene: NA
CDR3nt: TGTGCCACCAGTGGAACGGGGGGCCAGTGGACGCAGTATTTT
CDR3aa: CATSGTGGQWTQYF

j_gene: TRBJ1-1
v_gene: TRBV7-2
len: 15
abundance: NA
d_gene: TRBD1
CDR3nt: TGTGCCAGCAGCTTGGGGGACAGATCGAACACTGAAGCTTTCTTT
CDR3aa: CASSLGDRSNTEAFF

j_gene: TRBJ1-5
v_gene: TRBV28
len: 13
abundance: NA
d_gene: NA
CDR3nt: TGTGCCAGCAGCCGGTTCTTCAATCAGCCCCAGCATTTT
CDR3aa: CASSRFFNQPQHF

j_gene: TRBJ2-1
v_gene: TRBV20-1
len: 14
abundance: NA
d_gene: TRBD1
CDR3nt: TGCAGTGCTAGTAGGGACAGGGTCATCGGTGAGCAGTTCTTC
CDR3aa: CSASRDRVIGEQFF

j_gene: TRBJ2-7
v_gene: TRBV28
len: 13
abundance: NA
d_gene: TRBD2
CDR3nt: TGTGCCAGCCGGGGGGGTCTAGCCTACGAGCAGTACTTC
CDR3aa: CASRGGLAYEQYF

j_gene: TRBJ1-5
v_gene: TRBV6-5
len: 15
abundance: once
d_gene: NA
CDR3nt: TGTGCCAGCAGTTTAGGACAGCCACACAATCAGCCCCAGCATTTT
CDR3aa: CASSLGQPHNQPQHF

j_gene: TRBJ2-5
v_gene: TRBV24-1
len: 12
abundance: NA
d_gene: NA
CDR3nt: TGTGCCACCAGTGATTCTCTGGAGACCCAGTACTTC
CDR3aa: CATSDSLETQYF

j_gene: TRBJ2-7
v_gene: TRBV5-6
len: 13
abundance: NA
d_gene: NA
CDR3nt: TGTGCCAGCAGCTTCCCCCTCGCCTACGAGCAGTACTTC
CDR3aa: CASSFPLAYEQYF

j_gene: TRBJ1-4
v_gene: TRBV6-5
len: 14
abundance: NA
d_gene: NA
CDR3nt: TGTGCCAGCAGCGGGGTGGGATCTAATGAAAAACTGTTTTTT
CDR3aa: CASSGVGSNEKLFF

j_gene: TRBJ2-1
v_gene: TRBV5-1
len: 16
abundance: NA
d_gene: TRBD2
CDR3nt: TGCGCCAGCAGCTTTAGGACGGGACTAGCGGACAATGAGCAGTTCTTC
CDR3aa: CASSFRTGLADNEQFF

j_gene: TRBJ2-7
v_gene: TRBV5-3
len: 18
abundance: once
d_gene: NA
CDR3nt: TGTGCCAGAAGCTTGGTTAGACCGTCCGGGTCGAAAGTCGACGAGCAGTACTTC
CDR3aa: CARSLVRPSGSKVDEQYF

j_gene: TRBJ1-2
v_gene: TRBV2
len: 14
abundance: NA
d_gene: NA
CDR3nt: TGTGCCAGCAGTGTACAGGGAATCGACTATGGCTACACCTTC
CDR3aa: CASSVQGIDYGYTF

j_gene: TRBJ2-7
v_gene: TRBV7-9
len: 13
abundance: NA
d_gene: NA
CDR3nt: TGTGCCAGCAGCTTAGGGCAGTACTACGAGCAGTACTTC
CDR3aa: CASSLGQYYEQYF

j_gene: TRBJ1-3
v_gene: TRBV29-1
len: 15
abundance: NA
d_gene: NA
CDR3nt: TGCAGCGCCGCCGCGTTTACAGGCTCTGGAAACACCATATATTTT
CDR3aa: CSAAAFTGSGNTIYF

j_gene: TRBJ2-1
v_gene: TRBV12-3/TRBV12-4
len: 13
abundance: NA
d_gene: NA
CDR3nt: TGTGCCAGCAGTCCGACAGTTGCCAATGAGCAGTTCTTC
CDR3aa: CASSPTVANEQFF

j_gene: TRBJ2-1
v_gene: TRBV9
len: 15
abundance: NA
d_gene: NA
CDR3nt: TGTGCCAGCAGCGTAGCAGGGGAATTGAAAAATGAGCAGTTCTTC
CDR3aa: CASSVAGELKNEQFF

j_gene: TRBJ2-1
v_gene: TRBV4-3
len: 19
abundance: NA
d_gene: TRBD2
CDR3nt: TGCGCCAGCAGCCAAGATCGACCCTCCAGCGGGAGGGTCAAAAATGAGCAGTTCTTC
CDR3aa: CASSQDRPSSGRVKNEQFF

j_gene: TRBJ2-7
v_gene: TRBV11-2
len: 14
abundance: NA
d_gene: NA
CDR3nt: TGTGCCAGCAGCCATGGAGAACTTTCCTACGAGCAGTACTTC
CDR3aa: CASSHGELSYEQYF

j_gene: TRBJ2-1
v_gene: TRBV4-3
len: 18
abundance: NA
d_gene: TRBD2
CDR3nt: TGCGCCAGCAGCCACTCCCTGACTAGCGGGAGGGGAAACAATGAGCAGTTCTTC
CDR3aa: CASSHSLTSGRGNNEQFF